This TCR beta chain was captured by sequencing in a study of post-analysis software for immune sequencing data. Overall study: There were relapsing-remitting, secondary progressive and progressive-relapsing multiple sclerosis among the disease courses included. Study results and caveats: Controls showed lower frequencies than patients for four to six TRBV segments, and TRBV5-6, TRBV5-1 and TRBV20-1 were among these. For normalized Chao1 diversity, multiple sclerosis patients scored significantly lower than controls did.

This clonotype showed up many times. The antigen is unknown. Unique molecular identifiers had been added to the TCR beta cDNA libraries. TCRdb recomputed calls from the PCR reads with MiXCR, one row per CDR3 protein. The table records fewer than 850,000 distinct CDR3 sequences, 25% to 30% of them present only once. CDR1 and CDR2 (germline): SGHTA, FQGNSA. CDR3 length equals 12 residues. Deletions cut 5 bases from V and 5 bases from J, with 7 bases between. The genes are TRBV7-2 and TRBJ2-1; D uncertain. This clonotype originated in a girl aged 5 to 17 with multiple sclerosis. Material for sequencing was blood. DNA of the CDR3: TGTGCCAGCAGCCCCCAGAACAATGAGCAGTTCTTC. Its protein is CASSPQNNEQFF.